This T cell receptor (beta chain) comes out of a study of shared clonotypes between healthy human individuals (dated by TCRdb to about 2020). Turning to the overall study: The cohort included a few men and a couple of women between 18 and 49 years of age. For each donor, CD4 naive and CD4 memory were each given three plates, CD8 naive was given two plates, and CD8 memory was given one plate. Blood TCR repertoires of several healthy adults were deeply sequenced to estimate repertoire size and the extent of clonotype sharing between individuals. Different laboratories and diverse techniques were used to prepare libraries and sequence TCR repertoires, to increase sequencing depth and limit assay-specific biases. Per donor, leukapheresis produced somewhere between about 0.8 and 9.5 billion PBMCs.

At the junction V is shortened by 5 bases and J by 2 bases; bases outside the gene matches: 12. The germline V gene gives CDR1 as ENHRY and CDR2 as SYGVKD. The CDR3 sequence holds 18 residues, the cysteine and phenylalanine included. Just CDR3 DNA is preserved here, 54 bases in frame from base 1. Using the deep immunoSEQ assay, multiplex PCR amplified TCR CDR3 regions from genomic DNA. Genomic DNA extracted from each cell subset was distributed evenly over all wells of several immunoSEQ 96-well plates, and each plate served as one replicate. Each replicate PCR for sorted subsets received roughly 0.2 ug genomic DNA, equal to about 30,000 T cell genomes. Purified libraries were quantified with a Qubit 3.0 fluorometer, sized on a Bioanalyzer 2100, and re-quantified with the KAPA Library Quantification kit. A separate single-read 150-cycle Illumina NextSeq 550 flow cell was used to sequence each immunoSEQ 96-well plate. Turning to the authors' computational methods: Because the immunoSEQ output held only junctional sequences and lacked quality scores, the filtering could not match the filtering applied to full-length reads. To assign V/J genes and CDR3, sequences were annotated against IMGT germline references using PyIR, a Python wrapper for IgBLAST v1.9. Any read was removed if the V/J assignment was weak (E-value above 1e-6), the CDR3 was missing, or the read contained stop codons, out-of-frame junctions, or ambiguous translated residues. V3J clonotypes were defined as sequences sharing an identical inferred V gene, J gene, and CDR3 amino acid sequence. Percentage overlap between repertoires was calculated by dividing the number of shared unique clonotypes by the size of the smaller repertoire. Richness of each repertoire was evaluated using RTK rarefaction, the Chao1 estimator, and Recon v2.1 estimates of unobserved clonotypes. OLGA was used to compute generation probabilities for all TCRbeta clonotypes that the gDNA method yielded from several donors. TCRdb obtained this table from immuneACCESS and retained in-frame rearrangements with V and J assigned. These tables miss some clones; where compared with another copy, unresolved V genes account for less than half of the shortfall, and the remainder is unexplained. The DNA was the basis for D and trimming; V, J and clone size are from that table. This sample holds hundreds of thousands of clones; about 95% were observed only once. Together, the top ten hold approximately 0.06% of the sample.

Notes on this clone: There is no known antigen for this receptor. No base quality values were provided; no much bigger clone lies one nucleotide off.

Donors were healthy HIV-negative adults with no recently reported acute infections or vaccinations. Every donor was a Caucasian adult living in Nashville, Tennessee, USA. CD4+ T cells were enriched by magnetic negative selection, after which naive cells were positively selected on CD45RA and the negative fraction was taken as the memory subset. Blood was obtained by leukapheresis, after which PBMCs were separated by Ficoll-Histopaque density gradient centrifugation and cryopreserved in liquid nitrogen vapor phase. Analytical flow cytometry was used to check the purity and quantity of every magnetically sorted T cell population. From each sorted fraction, genomic DNA was isolated and quantified by UV absorbance on a Nanodrop 2000c. Broad study findings and their caveats: Larger estimated clonotype richness was generally found for naive subsets than for memory subsets. Compared with non-shared clonotypes, the clonotypes found in all four sorted-subset donors had higher generation probabilities. Sampling was restricted to blood, and TCR repertoires in tissue are likely to differ from TCR repertoires in blood. Pairwise subsampling indicated that sequencing depth was expected to affect the degree of clonotype sharing among donors. Rarefaction of sorted-subset datasets indicated incomplete sequencing despite the large sequencing depth. The genetic and exposure-history diversity represented was limited by the small number of donors. Sharing across several donors was observed for around 5% of naive CD4, over 3% of naive CD8, 2% to 2.5% of memory CD4, and roughly 0.43% of memory CD8 clonotypes.

Recombination joined TRBV10-3 with TRBJ2-3; 11 junctional bases match TRBD2. The sample comprised naive CD4+ T cells sorted from blood. The cell subset or site label of this sample denotes: CD45RA+ positively selected. The clonotype originates from a woman younger than 45 in good health. Here is the DNA: TGTGCCATCAGTCTGACTAGCGGGAATCCTGGGTCCACAGATACGCAGTATTTT. The encoded protein is CAISLTSGNPGSTDTQYF.